This T cell receptor beta chain comes out of a study of post-analysis software for immune sequencing data. Findings of the study overall: When compared against controls, multiple sclerosis patients showed significantly lower normalized Chao1 diversity. Compared with controls, patients had more of five TRBV segments, including TRBV5-6, TRBV5-1 and TRBV20-1.

The CDR3 loop spans 14 amino acids. Trimming took 10 bases from V and 0 from J, leaving 10 bases between them. This clonotype was seen only a few times. What it binds is unknown. Unique molecular identifiers featured in each of the TCR beta cDNA libraries. TCRdb analysed the PCR reads with MiXCR anew, one entry per CDR3 protein. Among roughly 620,000 distinct CDR3 sequences listed, around 40% were seen once. The specimen was blood. The TCR comes from a girl aged 10 to 17 with multiple sclerosis. The chain recombines TRBV12-3 or TRBV12-4 with TRBJ2-6, with D perhaps matching TRBD2 (5 bases). As DNA, the CDR3 is TGTGCCACCCTAGGGAGCTCTGGGGCCAACGTCCTGACTTTC. This translates into CATLGSSGANVLTF.